This TCR beta chain came from a study of shared clonotypes between healthy human individuals. CDR3 length: 14 amino acids. V was shortened by 5 bases and J by 7 bases, with 15 bases between the two germline ends. Germline CDR1 SGHTA, CDR2 FQGNSA. TCRdb's table, derived via immunoSEQ multiplex PCR, lists solely in-frame clones and lacks some. This sample has around 1.5 million clones; around 98% occur once, and the top ten carry roughly 0.42%. Sequencing was performed on naive CD4+ T cells sorted from blood. Subset: CD45RA+ positively selected. The chain links TRBV7-2 to TRBJ2-1, with D perhaps TRBD2 (5 bases). This clonotype was sampled from a man aged 25-45 years in good health. DNA of the CDR3: TGTGCCAGCAGCAAGAGCGTAGCGACGAATGAGCAGTTCTTC. This sequence encodes CASSKSVATNEQFF.